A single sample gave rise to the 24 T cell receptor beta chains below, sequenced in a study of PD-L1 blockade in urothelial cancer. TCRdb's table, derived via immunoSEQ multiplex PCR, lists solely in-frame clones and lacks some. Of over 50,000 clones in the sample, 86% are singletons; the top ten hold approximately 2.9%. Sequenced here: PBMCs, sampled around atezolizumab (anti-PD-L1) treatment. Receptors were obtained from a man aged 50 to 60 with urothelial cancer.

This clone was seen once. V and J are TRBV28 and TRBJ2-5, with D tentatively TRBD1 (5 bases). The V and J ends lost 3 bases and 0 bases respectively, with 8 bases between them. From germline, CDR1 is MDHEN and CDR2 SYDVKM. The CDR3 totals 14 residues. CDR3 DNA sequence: TGTGCCAGCAGTTTCAGACAGCACCAAGAGACCCAGTACTTC. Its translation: CASSFRQHQETQYF.

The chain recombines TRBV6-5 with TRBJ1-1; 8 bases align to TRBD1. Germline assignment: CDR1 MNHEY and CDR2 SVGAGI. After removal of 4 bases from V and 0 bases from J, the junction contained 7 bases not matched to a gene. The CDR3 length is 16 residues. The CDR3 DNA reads TGTGCCAGCAGTTTGACAGGGGCCGGGATGAACACTGAAGCTTTCTTT. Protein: CASSLTGAGMNTEAFF.

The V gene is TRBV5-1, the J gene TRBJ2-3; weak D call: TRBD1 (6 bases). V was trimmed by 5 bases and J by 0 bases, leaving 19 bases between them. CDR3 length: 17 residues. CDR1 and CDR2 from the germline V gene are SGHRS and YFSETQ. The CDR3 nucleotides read TGCGCCAGCAGTCAGGGGCGTTCCTGGGGGAGCACAGATACGCAGTATTTT. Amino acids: CASSQGRSWGSTDTQYF.

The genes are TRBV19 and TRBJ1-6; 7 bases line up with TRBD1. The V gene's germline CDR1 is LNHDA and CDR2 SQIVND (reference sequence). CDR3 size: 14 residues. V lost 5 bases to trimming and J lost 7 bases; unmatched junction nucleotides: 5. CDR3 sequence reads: CASSVQGPNSPLHF. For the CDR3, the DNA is TGTGCCAGTAGTGTACAGGGGCCGAATTCACCCCTCCACTTT.

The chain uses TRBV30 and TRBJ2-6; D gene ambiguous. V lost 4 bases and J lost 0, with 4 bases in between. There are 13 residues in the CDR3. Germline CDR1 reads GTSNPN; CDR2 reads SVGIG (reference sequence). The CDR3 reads CAWTLSGANVLTF. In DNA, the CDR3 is TGTGCCTGGACCCTCTCTGGGGCCAACGTCCTGACTTTC.

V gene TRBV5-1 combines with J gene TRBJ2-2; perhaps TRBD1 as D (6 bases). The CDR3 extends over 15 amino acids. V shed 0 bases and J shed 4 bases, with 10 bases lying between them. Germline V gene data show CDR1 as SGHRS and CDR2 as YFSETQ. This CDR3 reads CASSLGGHSTGELFF. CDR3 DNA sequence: TGCGCCAGCAGCTTGGGGGGACACTCCACCGGGGAGCTGTTTTTT. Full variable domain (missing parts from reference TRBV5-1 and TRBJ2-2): KAGVTQTPRYLIKTRGQQVTLSCSPISGHRSVSWYQQTPGQGLQFLFEYFSETQRNKGNFPGRFSGRQFSNSRSEMNVSTLELGDSALYLCASSLGGHSTGELFFGEGSRLTVL.

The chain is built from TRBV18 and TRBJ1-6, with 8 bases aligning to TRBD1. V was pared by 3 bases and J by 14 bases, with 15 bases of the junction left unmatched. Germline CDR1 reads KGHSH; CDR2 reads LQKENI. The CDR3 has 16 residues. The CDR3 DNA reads TGTGCCAGCTCACCCGGGACAGGAAACTCCGTAGTGACCCTCCACTTT. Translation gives CASSPGTGNSVVTLHF.

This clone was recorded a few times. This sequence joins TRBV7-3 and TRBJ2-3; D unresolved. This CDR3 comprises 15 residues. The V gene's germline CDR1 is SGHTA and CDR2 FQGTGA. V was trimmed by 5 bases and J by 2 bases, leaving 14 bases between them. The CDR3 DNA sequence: TGTGCCAGCAGCGGAAGGCTAGGAAACACAGATACGCAGTATTTT. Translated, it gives CASSGRLGNTDTQYF.

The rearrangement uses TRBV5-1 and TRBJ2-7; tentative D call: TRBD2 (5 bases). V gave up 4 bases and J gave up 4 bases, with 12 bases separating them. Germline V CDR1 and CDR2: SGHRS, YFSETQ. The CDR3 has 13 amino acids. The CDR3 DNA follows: TGCGCCAGCAGCCTGCGGACTGCGTACGAGCAGTACTTC. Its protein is CASSLRTAYEQYF.

The CDR3 nucleotides read TGTGCCAGCAGCCTGGGACTCTCTGGAAACACCATATATTTT. This sequence encodes CASSLGLSGNTIYF. This chain connects TRBV14 to TRBJ1-3; possible D gene TRBD1, 5 bases. Germline V CDR1 and CDR2: SGHDN, FVKESK. V lost 4 bases, J lost 0 bases, and 7 bases lay in between. This CDR3 has 14 residues. The full variable domain, rest sourced from reference TRBV14 and TRBJ1-3, is EAGVTQFPSHSVIEKGQTVTLRCDPISGHDNLYWYRRVMGKEIKFLLHFVKESKQDESGMPNNRFLAERTGGTYSTLKVQPAELEDSGVYFCASSLGLSGNTIYFGEGSWLTVV.

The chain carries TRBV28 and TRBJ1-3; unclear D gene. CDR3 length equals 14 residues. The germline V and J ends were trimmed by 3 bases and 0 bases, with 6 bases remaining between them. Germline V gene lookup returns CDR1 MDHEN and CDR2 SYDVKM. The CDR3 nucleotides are TGTGCCAGCAGTTTTCGGTCCTCTGGAAACACCATATATTTT. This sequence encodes CASSFRSSGNTIYF.

The CDR3 sequence is CASSAGTGARGEKLFF. The CDR3 region has the DNA TGTGCCAGCAGCGCCGGGACAGGGGCCAGGGGTGAAAAACTGTTTTTT. V and J are TRBV11-2 and TRBJ1-4; 10 positions agree with TRBD1. The CDR3 consists of 16 residues. V gave up 5 bases and J gave up 7 bases; unmatched junction bases: 10. Germline CDR1 is SGHAT and CDR2 is FQNNGV.

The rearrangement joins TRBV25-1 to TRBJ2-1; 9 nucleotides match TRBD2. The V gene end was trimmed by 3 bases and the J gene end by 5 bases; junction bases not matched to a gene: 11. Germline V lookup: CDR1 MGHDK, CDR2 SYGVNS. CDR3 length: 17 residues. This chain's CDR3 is CASSDTLGSGSDNEQFF. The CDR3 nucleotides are TGTGCCAGCAGTGACACACTTGGTAGCGGGAGTGACAATGAGCAGTTCTTC.

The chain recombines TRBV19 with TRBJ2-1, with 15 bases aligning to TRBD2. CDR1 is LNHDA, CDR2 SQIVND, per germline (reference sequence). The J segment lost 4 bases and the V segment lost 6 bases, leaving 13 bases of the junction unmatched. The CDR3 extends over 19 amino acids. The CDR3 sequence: CASRTTGTSGRTPYNEQFF. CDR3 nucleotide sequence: TGTGCCAGTAGAACCACCGGGACTAGCGGGAGGACCCCGTACAATGAGCAGTTCTTC.

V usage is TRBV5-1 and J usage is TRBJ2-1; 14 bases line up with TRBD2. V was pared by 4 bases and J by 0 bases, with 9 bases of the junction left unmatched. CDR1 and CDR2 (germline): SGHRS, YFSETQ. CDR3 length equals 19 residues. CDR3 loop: CASSPRGTSGRDSYNEQFF. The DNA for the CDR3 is TGCGCCAGCAGCCCGCGGGGGACTAGCGGGAGAGACTCCTACAATGAGCAGTTCTTC.

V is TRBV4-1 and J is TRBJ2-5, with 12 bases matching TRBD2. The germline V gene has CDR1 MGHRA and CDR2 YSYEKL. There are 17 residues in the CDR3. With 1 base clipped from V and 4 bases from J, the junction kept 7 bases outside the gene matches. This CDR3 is CASSQGAMGLAGETQYF. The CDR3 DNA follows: TGCGCCAGCAGCCAAGGGGCGATGGGACTAGCGGGAGAGACCCAGTACTTC.

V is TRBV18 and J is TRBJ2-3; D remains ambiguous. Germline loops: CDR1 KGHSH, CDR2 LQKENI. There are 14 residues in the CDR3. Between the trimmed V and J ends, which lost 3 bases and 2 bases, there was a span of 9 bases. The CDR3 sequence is CASSPSGNTDTQYF. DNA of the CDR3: TGTGCCAGCTCACCGTCAGGAAACACAGATACGCAGTATTTT.

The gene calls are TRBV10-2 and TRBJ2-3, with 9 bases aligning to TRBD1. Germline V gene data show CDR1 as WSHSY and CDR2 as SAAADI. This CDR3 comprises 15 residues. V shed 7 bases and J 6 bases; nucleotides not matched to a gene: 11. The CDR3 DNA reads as TGCGCCAGCACCGGAGGACAGGGGTTATGGGATACGCAGTATTTT. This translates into CASTGGQGLWDTQYF.

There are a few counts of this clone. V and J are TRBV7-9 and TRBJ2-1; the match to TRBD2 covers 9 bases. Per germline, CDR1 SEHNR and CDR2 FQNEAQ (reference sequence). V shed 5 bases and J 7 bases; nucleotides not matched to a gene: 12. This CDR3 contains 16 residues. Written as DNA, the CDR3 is TGTGCCAGCAGCCCAAGTTTGGGACTAGCTGGTAATGAGCAGTTCTTC. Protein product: CASSPSLGLAGNEQFF.

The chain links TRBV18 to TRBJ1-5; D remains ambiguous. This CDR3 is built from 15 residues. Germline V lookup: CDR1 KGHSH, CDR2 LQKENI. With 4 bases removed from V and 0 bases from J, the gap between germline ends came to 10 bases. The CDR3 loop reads CASSRETDSNQPQHF. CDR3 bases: TGTGCCAGCTCACGGGAGACGGATAGCAATCAGCCCCAGCATTTT.

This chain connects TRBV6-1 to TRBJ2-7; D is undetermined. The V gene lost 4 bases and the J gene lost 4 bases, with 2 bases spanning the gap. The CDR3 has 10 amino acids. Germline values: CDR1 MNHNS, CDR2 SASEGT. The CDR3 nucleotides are TGTGCCAGCAGTGCATACGAGCAGTACTTC. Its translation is CASSAYEQYF.

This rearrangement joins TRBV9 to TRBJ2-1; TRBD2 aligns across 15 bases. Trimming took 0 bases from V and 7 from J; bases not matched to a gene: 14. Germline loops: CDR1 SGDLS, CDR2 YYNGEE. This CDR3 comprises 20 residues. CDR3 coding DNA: TGTGCCAGCAGCGTAGAGGACGGGACTAGCGGGAGGACTTATCTAAATGAGCAGTTCTTC. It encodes CASSVEDGTSGRTYLNEQFF.

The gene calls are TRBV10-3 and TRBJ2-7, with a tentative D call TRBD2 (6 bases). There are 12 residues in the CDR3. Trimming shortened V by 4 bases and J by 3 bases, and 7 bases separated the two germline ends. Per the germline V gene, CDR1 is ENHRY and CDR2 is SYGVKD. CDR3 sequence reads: CAISAGDYEQYF. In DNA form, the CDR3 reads TGTGCCATCAGTGCGGGAGACTACGAGCAGTACTTC.

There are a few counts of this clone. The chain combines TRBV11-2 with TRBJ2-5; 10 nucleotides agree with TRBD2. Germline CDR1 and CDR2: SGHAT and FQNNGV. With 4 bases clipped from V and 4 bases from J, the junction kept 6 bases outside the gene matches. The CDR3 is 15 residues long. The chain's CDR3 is CASSYHSGRSETQYF. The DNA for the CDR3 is TGTGCCAGCAGCTACCATAGCGGGAGGTCAGAGACCCAGTACTTC. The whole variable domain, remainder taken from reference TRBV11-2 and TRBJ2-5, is EAGVAQSPRYKIIEKRQSVAFWCNPISGHATLYWYQQILGQGPKLLIQFQNNGVVDDSQLPKDRFSAERLKGVDSTLKIQPAKLEDSAVYLCASSYHSGRSETQYFGPGTRLLVL.